This is a list of T cell receptor beta chains from one sample in a study of vaccination and CD4 T cells after COVID-19. MiXCR was run by TCRdb on the PCR reads, yielding one entry per CDR3 protein. The repertoire includes around 17,000 distinct CDR3 sequences, more than 30% of them detected once, and more than 20% sits in the top ten. These TCRs' antigens remain unknown. The sample here was CD4+ T cells from blood, cultured in vitro, taken before SARS-CoV-2 vaccination. These receptors came from a human donor who received a COVID-19 vaccine. Both conserved end residues are part of each CDR3. The D gene is left open where the match is weak. Some rows mark clone size as missing; the rest say once, few, many or name a class of expanded clone.

V	size	J	D	CDR3	DNA
TRBV25-1	NA	TRBJ2-7	NA	CASSGPGTGTSHSLVQYF	TGTGCCAGCAGTGGGCCAGGGACAGGGACTAGCCATAGTCTTGTGCAGTACTTC
TRBV5-1	few	TRBJ2-1	TRBD2	CASSLVASGGQGNEQFF	TGCGCCAGCAGCTTGGTAGCTAGCGGGGGGCAGGGCAATGAGCAGTTCTTC
TRBV27	NA	TRBJ1-6	NA	CASSGGGWNNSPLHF	TGTGCCAGCAGTGGGGGGGGCTGGAATAATTCACCCCTCCACTTT
TRBV15	NA	TRBJ2-1	TRBD2	CATNSGGIYNEQFF	TGTGCCACCAATAGCGGGGGGATCTACAATGAGCAGTTCTTC
TRBV6-5	few	TRBJ1-6	NA	CASSYLPRQADNSPLHF	TGTGCCAGCAGTTATCTCCCCCGACAGGCGGATAATTCACCCCTCCACTTT
TRBV20-1	NA	TRBJ1-1	NA	CSASVTGGVNTEAFF	TGCAGTGCTAGCGTGACAGGCGGGGTGAACACTGAAGCTTTCTTT
TRBV11-3	NA	TRBJ2-3	TRBD1	CASSLGTRGDTQYF	TGTGCCAGCAGCCTAGGGACCAGGGGGGATACGCAGTATTTT
TRBV5-6	NA	TRBJ2-5	TRBD2	CASSFNSGGQETQYF	TGTGCCAGCAGCTTTAATAGCGGGGGCCAAGAGACCCAGTACTTC
TRBV20-1	NA	TRBJ2-3	NA	CSATGPRTTDTQYF	TGCAGTGCTACAGGTCCCCGAACCACAGATACGCAGTATTTT
TRBV19	few	TRBJ2-3	NA	CASSTTDTQYF	TGTGCCAGTAGTACGACAGATACGCAGTATTTT
TRBV19	NA	TRBJ1-1	TRBD1	CASRDRGRVGEAFF	TGTGCCAGTAGGGACAGGGGGCGGGTTGGTGAAGCTTTCTTT
TRBV29-1	NA	TRBJ1-2	NA	CSARDPTNYGYTF	TGCAGCGCCCGGGATCCGACTAACTATGGCTACACCTTC
TRBV2	few	TRBJ2-5	TRBD1	CASRPDRGLQTQYF	TGTGCCAGCAGACCGGACAGGGGGCTTCAGACCCAGTACTTC
TRBV27	NA	TRBJ2-6	NA	CASSFSVSTGANVLTF	TGTGCCAGCAGTTTTTCGGTTAGTACTGGGGCCAACGTCCTGACTTTC
TRBV19	NA	TRBJ1-2	NA	CASTGRYGYTF	TGTGCCAGTACTGGTCGGTATGGCTACACCTTC
TRBV12-3/TRBV12-4	once	TRBJ1-1	NA	CASSLGVGTEAFF	TGTGCCAGCAGTTTGGGGGTAGGCACTGAAGCTTTCTTT
TRBV5-1	NA	TRBJ2-3	TRBD2	CASRVAGGSTDTQYF	TGCGCCAGCCGAGTAGCGGGGGGGAGCACAGATACGCAGTATTTT
TRBV20-1	NA	TRBJ2-4	TRBD2	CSARDGAGGGNIQYF	TGCAGTGCTAGAGATGGAGCGGGGGGTGGAAACATTCAGTACTTC
TRBV12-3/TRBV12-4	few	TRBJ2-5	NA	CASSLNSHQETQYF	TGTGCCAGCAGTTTGAATTCCCACCAAGAGACCCAGTACTTC
TRBV12-3/TRBV12-4	NA	TRBJ2-2	TRBD2	CASRPLAGVGGELFF	TGTGCCAGCAGGCCACTAGCGGGGGTGGGCGGGGAGCTGTTTTTT
TRBV5-4	few	TRBJ2-5	NA	CASSLSETQYF	TGTGCCAGCAGCTTGAGTGAGACCCAGTACTTC
TRBV20-1	few	TRBJ1-2	NA	CSATLGYGYTF	TGCAGTGCTACGTTGGGTTATGGCTACACCTTC
TRBV5-5	few	TRBJ1-1	NA	CASSLGTDTHTEAFF	TGTGCCAGCAGCTTGGGGACAGATACCCACACTGAAGCTTTCTTT
TRBV10-1	few	TRBJ2-1	NA	CASSESPYNEQFF	TGCGCCAGCAGTGAGTCACCTTACAATGAGCAGTTCTTC
TRBV28	NA	TRBJ2-4	NA	CASSFQGLAKNIQYF	TGTGCCAGCAGTTTCCAGGGACTAGCCAAAAACATTCAGTACTTC
TRBV6-5	NA	TRBJ2-3	TRBD2	CASSYSGVGSGGADTQYF	TGTGCCAGCAGTTACTCGGGCGTCGGGTCCGGGGGGGCGGATACGCAGTATTTT
TRBV27	NA	TRBJ1-1	TRBD1	CASSPDRGGVNTEAFF	TGTGCCAGCAGTCCAGACAGGGGAGGAGTGAACACTGAAGCTTTCTTT
TRBV5-4	few	TRBJ2-7	TRBD1	CASSSTGGTGAYEQYF	TGTGCCAGCAGCTCGACGGGGGGGACAGGGGCTTACGAGCAGTACTTC